Sequencing of this TCR beta chain was carried out in a study of blood T cells in healthy people across ages. PCR was performed a second time for about 7 to 12 cycles using a sample-barcoded 5' primer and a J-beta primer mix. TCRdb fed the 5' RACE reads into MiXCR, producing one record per CDR3 protein. The sample shows around 1,000,000 distinct CDR3 sequences, approximately 38% of them seen only once. The germline CDR1 and CDR2 sequences are MNHEY and SVGAGI. This CDR3 has 15 residues. V lost 2 bases and J 3 bases, leaving 12 bases between the germline ends. Samples each had at least 5.5 micrograms of total RNA extracted.

This chain uses TRBV6-5 with TRBJ2-3; D may be TRBD2 (5 bases). The receptor was derived from a man aged 18 to 30 in good health. The source material was blood. The CDR3 region has the DNA TGTGCCAGCAGTTACAACCCCGGGGAGACAGATACGCAGTATTTT. Translation gives CASSYNPGETDTQYF.